These 28 T cell receptor beta chains were all obtained from the same sample, sequenced in a study of blood T cell repertoires in COVID-19. Profiling relied on immunoSEQ multiplex PCR, and the TCRdb table lists in-frame clones only, not all of them. This table has about 280,000 clones, around 92% appearing once. Source material: PBMCs or T cells enriched from blood (not recorded which). All receptors come from an older woman who had recovered from COVID-19.

V usage is TRBV30 and J usage is TRBJ1-1, with a possible D match to TRBD1 (6 bases). Germline-derived CDR1 and CDR2 are GTSNPN and SVGIG (reference sequence). Between the trimmed V and J ends, which lost 2 bases and 3 bases, there was a span of 13 bases. CDR3 length: 14 residues. DNA for the CDR3: TGTGCCTGGAGTACCCTCTCAGGGGACACTGAAGCTTTCTTT. Protein product: CAWSTLSGDTEAFF.

The gene calls are TRBV28 and TRBJ1-2; 7 bases fit TRBD1. J was trimmed by 5 bases and V by 6 bases; bases with no gene match: 6. This CDR3 has 13 amino acids. Looked up from germline, CDR1 is MDHEN and CDR2 is SYDVKM. The CDR3 sequence is CASSQQGRYGYTF. In nucleotides, the CDR3 is TGTGCCAGCAGCCAACAGGGGCGGTATGGCTACACCTTC.

The V gene is TRBV7-2, the J gene TRBJ2-6; no reliable D call. Trimming removed 6 bases from V and 0 bases from J, with 3 bases in between. Germline CDR1 is SGHTA and CDR2 is FQGNSA. CDR3 length: 13 amino acids. The CDR3 nucleotides are TGTGCCAGCAGTCGCTCTGGGGCCAACGTCCTGACTTTC. Protein sequence: CASSRSGANVLTF.

A few counts support this clone. The gene calls are TRBV4-1 and TRBJ2-1; D unclear. The CDR3 spans 16 residues. The germline V gene encodes CDR1 MGHRA and CDR2 YSYEKL. Trimming removed 4 bases from V and 5 bases from J, with 18 bases in between. CDR3 amino acids: CASSLTTGVMNNEQFF. In nucleotides, the CDR3 is TGCGCCAGCAGCCTCACCACCGGTGTGATGAACAATGAGCAGTTCTTC.

The V gene is TRBV7-3, the J gene TRBJ2-1; TRBD1 might be the D (5 bases). The germline V gene encodes CDR1 SGHTA and CDR2 FQGTGA. Deletions cut 4 bases from V and 5 bases from J, with 9 bases between. This CDR3 comprises 13 residues. The CDR3 reads CASSSTDDNEQFF. The CDR3 nucleotides read TGTGCCAGCAGCTCGACAGACGACAATGAGCAGTTCTTC.

The chain employs TRBV19 and TRBJ2-2; the match to TRBD2 covers 8 bases. Trimming cost V 3 bases and J 1 base; bases outside gene matches: 7. CDR1 is LNHDA and CDR2 is SQIVND in the germline V gene (reference sequence). The CDR3 is made up of 17 amino acids. The CDR3 sequence is CASSIRAGGRNTGELFF. The CDR3 DNA follows: TGTGCCAGTAGTATCCGGGCGGGGGGACGGAACACCGGGGAGCTGTTTTTT. Full variable domain (rest looked up from reference TRBV19 and TRBJ2-2): DGGITQSPKYLFRKEGQNVTLSCEQNLNHDAMYWYRQDPGQGLRLIYYSQIVNDFQKGDIAEGYSVSREKKESFPLTVTSAQKNPTAFYLCASSIRAGGRNTGELFFGEGSRLTVL.

The rearrangement uses TRBV18 and TRBJ1-2; D ambiguous. In germline, CDR1 is KGHSH, CDR2 LQKENI. There are 13 residues in the CDR3. The germline V and J ends were trimmed by 2 bases and 2 bases, with 6 bases remaining between them. The DNA for the CDR3 is TGTGCCAGCTCACCAGACGGGAACTATGGCTACACCTTC. Protein: CASSPDGNYGYTF.

The gene calls are TRBV30 and TRBJ1-1, with D possibly matching TRBD1 (5 bases). Looked up from germline, CDR1 is GTSNPN and CDR2 is SVGIG (reference sequence). Trimming removed 5 bases from V and 5 bases from J, with 15 bases in between. The CDR3 runs to 13 residues. The CDR3 reads CAWSNGGGTEAFF. DNA for the CDR3: TGTGCCTGGTCCAATGGCGGGGGGACTGAAGCTTTCTTT.

The chain couples TRBV2 to TRBJ1-2, with 7 bases identical to TRBD1. CDR3 length: 13 amino acids. Trimming took 2 bases from V and 6 from J; bases not matched to a gene: 3. The V gene's germline CDR1 is SNHLY and CDR2 FYNNEI. In nucleotides, the CDR3 is TGTGCCAGCAGTGAACTAACAGGGGATGGCTACACCTTC. Protein: CASSELTGDGYTF.

V is TRBV9 and J is TRBJ2-1, with TRBD2 matching 8 bases. Germline V lookup: CDR1 SGDLS, CDR2 YYNGEE. The CDR3 has 14 amino acids. V lost 7 bases, J lost 7 bases, and 10 bases stayed unmatched. The CDR3 region has the DNA TGTGCCAGCGGACCGGGGGGGACGGCAAATGAGCAGTTCTTC. This gives the protein CASGPGGTANEQFF.

V usage is TRBV28 and J usage is TRBJ1-1; 7 nucleotides line up with TRBD1. The length of the CDR3 is 17 residues. Germline V gene data show CDR1 as MDHEN and CDR2 as SYDVKM. With V trimmed by 6 bases and J by 1 base, 14 bases remained unmatched. CDR3 nucleotides: TGTGCCAGCAGCTCCCAGGAGGCAGGGGGACAGAACACTGAAGCTTTCTTT. Translated: CASSSQEAGGQNTEAFF.

This chain joins TRBV24-1 and TRBJ1-2; 10 bases map to TRBD1. The CDR3 contains 14 residues. Germline lookup yields CDR1 KGHDR and CDR2 SFDVKD. Trimming cost V 4 bases and J 8 bases; bases outside gene matches: 6. In nucleotides, the CDR3 is TGTGCCACCAGTGACCCAGGACAGGGGGAAGGCTACACCTTC. It yields the protein CATSDPGQGEGYTF.

V is TRBV18 and J is TRBJ1-2; no firm D call. Trimming removed 5 bases from V and 5 bases from J, with 24 bases in between. The CDR3 extends over 17 amino acids. The germline V gene encodes CDR1 KGHSH and CDR2 LQKENI. CDR3 nucleotide sequence: TGTGCCAGCTCAGGCTCGGGGAACCTTGTGTCTTTGTATGGCTACACCTTC. As protein: CASSGSGNLVSLYGYTF.

The chain employs TRBV28 and TRBJ1-2, with TRBD1 identical over 7 bases. Germline V lookup: CDR1 MDHEN, CDR2 SYDVKM. The length of the CDR3 is 15 residues. V gave up 3 bases and J gave up 8 bases; unmatched junction bases: 12. The CDR3 DNA is TGTGCCAGCAGTTTGGCAGGGGGGTTGCGTGAAGGCTACACCTTC. This codes for CASSLAGGLREGYTF.

The chain is built from TRBV5-1 and TRBJ2-1; D is unclear. CDR1 and CDR2 (germline): SGHRS, YFSETQ. V was clipped by 3 bases and J by 2 bases, with 6 bases between them. The CDR3 sequence is 13 residues long. CDR3 region: CASSYDTYNEQFF. CDR3 in DNA: TGCGCCAGCAGCTACGACACCTACAATGAGCAGTTCTTC.

This rearrangement joins TRBV27 to TRBJ1-6, with 8 bases matching TRBD1. Germline values: CDR1 MNHEY, CDR2 SMNVEV (reference sequence). V shed 6 bases and J 10 bases; nucleotides not matched to a gene: 11. The CDR3 length is 15 residues. The CDR3 DNA reads as TGTGCCAGCAGCCCGGGGCAGGGGGCTGGGTCACCCCTCCACTTT. It translates to CASSPGQGAGSPLHF.

The J gene is TRBJ1-2, the V gene TRBV29-1, with D possibly TRBD1 on 5 matching bases. The CDR3 runs to 17 residues. Germline V gene lookup returns CDR1 SQVTM and CDR2 ANQGSEA. Trimming removed 4 bases at V and 4 bases at J, with 25 bases between. The CDR3 spells CSVVEGFGTGSGYGYTF. As DNA, the CDR3 is TGCAGCGTTGTGGAAGGGTTTGGGACTGGGTCCGGCTATGGCTACACCTTC.

The V and J genes are TRBV6-5 and TRBJ1-2; a possible D gene is TRBD1 (6 bases). Germline-derived CDR1 and CDR2 are MNHEY and SVGAGI. The CDR3 runs to 14 residues. V was cut by 6 bases and J by 1 base, with 12 bases left in between. The CDR3 reads CASRRTGINYGYTF. CDR3 coding DNA: TGTGCCAGCAGGCGAACAGGGATTAACTATGGCTACACCTTC.

This chain joins TRBV7-9 and TRBJ1-2; 7 nucleotides match TRBD1. The germline V gene encodes CDR1 SEHNR and CDR2 FQNEAQ (reference sequence). The CDR3 runs to 15 residues. The junction had 10 bases not matched to a gene; V was cut back by 1 base and J by 8 bases. The CDR3 loop reads CASSLEEGAPLGYTF. The CDR3 DNA is TGTGCCAGCAGCTTAGAAGAGGGGGCCCCCTTGGGCTACACCTTC.

The V call is TRBV5-1, the J call TRBJ1-5, with a possible D match to TRBD1 (5 bases). Germline CDR1 is SGHRS and CDR2 is YFSETQ. V was shortened by 1 base and J by 9 bases, with 14 bases between the two germline ends. The CDR3 is 14 residues long. The CDR3 region is CASSLQGGEGPQHF. The CDR3 DNA is TGCGCCAGCAGCTTGCAGGGAGGGGAGGGGCCCCAGCATTTT.

A single count supports this clone. The chain is built from TRBV28 and TRBJ1-5; the D is unclear. Between the trimmed V and J ends, which lost 8 bases and 0 bases, there was a span of 8 bases. The CDR3 sequence is 13 residues long. Germline V gene data show CDR1 as MDHEN and CDR2 as SYDVKM. The CDR3 DNA reads TGTGCCAGCGCGGGCTTTAGCAATCAGCCCCAGCATTTT. This codes for CASAGFSNQPQHF.

The CDR3 region has the DNA TGTGCCAGCAGTTCATCCGAGACAGGGCCTGGAAACACCATATATTTT. This encodes CASSSSETGPGNTIYF. V gene TRBV28 combines with J gene TRBJ1-3; 7 nucleotides line up with TRBD1. The CDR3 covers 16 residues. Germline V gene data show CDR1 as MDHEN and CDR2 as SYDVKM. J was trimmed by 2 bases and V by 4 bases; bases with no gene match: 8.

This chain joins TRBV28 and TRBJ2-2, with 7 bases aligning to TRBD1. The CDR3 is 16 residues long. Germline V gene sequence: CDR1 MDHEN, CDR2 SYDVKM. The junction had 8 bases not matched to a gene; V was cut back by 5 bases and J by 2 bases. The CDR3 nucleotides are TGTGCCAGCAGTATCCCGACAGGGATAAACACCGGGGAGCTGTTTTTT. This gives the protein CASSIPTGINTGELFF. Drawing the rest from reference TRBV28 and TRBJ2-2, the complete variable domain is DVKVTQSSRYLVKRTGEKVFLECVQDMDHENMFWYRQDPGLGLRLIYFSYDVKMKEKGDIPEGYSVSREKKERFSLILESASTNQTSMYLCASSIPTGINTGELFFGEGSRLTVL.

This chain joins TRBV19 and TRBJ1-2, with TRBD1 as a possible D gene (6 bases). Trimming pared 3 bases from V and 5 bases from J, leaving 31 bases between. Looked up from germline, CDR1 is LNHDA and CDR2 is SQIVND (reference sequence). This CDR3 comprises 20 residues. The CDR3 loop is CASSILRILADQGPLYGYTF. Written as DNA, the CDR3 is TGTGCCAGTAGTATTCTTCGTATTCTCGCTGATCAGGGGCCCCTTTATGGCTACACCTTC.

The V call is TRBV11-2, the J call TRBJ2-4, with 13 bases lining up with TRBD2. The CDR3 is 17 residues long. V shed 5 bases and J 5 bases; nucleotides not matched to a gene: 9. Germline assignment: CDR1 SGHAT and CDR2 FQNNGV. Here the CDR3 DNA reads TGTGCCAGCAGCCTGGGACTAGCGGGGCGGGAGGAAAACATTCAGTACTTC. Amino acids: CASSLGLAGREENIQYF.

The DNA of the CDR3 is TGTGCCAGCAGTGAAGTAGAGGGACAGGGCTACACCGGGGAGCTGTTTTTT. This sequence encodes CASSEVEGQGYTGELFF. The chain is built from TRBV2 and TRBJ2-2; 9 bases fit TRBD1. Germline CDR1 and CDR2: SNHLY and FYNNEI. Unmatched junction bases numbered 6, after V lost 1 base and J lost 3 bases. This CDR3 has 17 residues.

The V and J genes are TRBV4-1 and TRBJ1-5, with D possibly TRBD1 on 5 matching bases. Germline CDR1 reads MGHRA; CDR2 reads YSYEKL. The V end lost 0 bases, the J end lost 5 bases, and 14 bases lay between the germline ends. The CDR3 runs to 16 residues. CDR3: CASSQEGQGPHQPQHF. The CDR3 DNA is TGCGCCAGCAGCCAAGAGGGGCAAGGGCCCCATCAGCCCCAGCATTTT.

This rearrangement joins TRBV4-1 to TRBJ1-2, with D perhaps matching TRBD1 (5 bases). Trimming removed 3 bases at V and 4 bases at J, with 15 bases between. Germline values: CDR1 MGHRA, CDR2 YSYEKL. The CDR3 has 15 amino acids. Here the CDR3 DNA reads TGCGCCAGCAGCCAGGGCTCGGTAGGGGCCTATGGCTACACCTTC. Translating gives CASSQGSVGAYGYTF.